This paragraph covers one T cell receptor (beta chain) sequence. Its antigen target is currently unknown. Within one base of it there is no much larger clone, and no base qualities were kept. The immunoSEQ Assay, a bias-controlled multiplex PCR, was used to amplify TCRbeta CDR3 regions from genomic DNA. Per the original workflow: Nucleated cell counts per sample were estimated from amplification of reference gene primers within the assay. To quantify the absolute abundance of each unique TCRbeta CDR3 rearrangement, sequence reads were collapsed and filtered. For each sample, productive Simpson clonality was calculated as the square root of Simpson's diversity index across productive rearrangements. Held by TCRdb, this immuneACCESS table contains in-frame sequences only and omits some clones. Under half of the omission traces to an unresolved V gene where checked; the cause of the rest is unknown. V and J calls and clone size are as listed in that table; D and trimming were resolved from the DNA. The sample table holds about 180,000 clones, of which roughly 85% were seen once. The ten largest clones represent approximately 10% of the sample.

Collaborating institutions collected whole blood in K2EDTA tubes following their own protocols. For TCRbeta analysis, collaborator samples were shipped as frozen whole blood, as isolated PBMCs, or as DNA extracted from either sample type. The germline V gene sets CDR1 to MGHRA and CDR2 to YSYEKL. The CDR3 goes from the cysteine to the phenylalanine over 18 residues. The retained sequence is limited to the CDR3, 54 bases, with the frame set at the first base. At the junction V is shortened by 1 base and J by 4 bases; bases outside the gene matches: 11. These data come from a study of blood T cell repertoires in COVID-19 (dated by TCRdb to about 2020). About the investigation overall: Samples covering the acute and convalescent phases of COVID-19 were provided by collaborators in the United States, Italy and Spain. The material from the prospective study consisted of cDNA or gDNA derived from T cells, B-cell-depleted T cells, or PBMCs. The dataset comprised deeply sampled blood TCRbeta repertoires from subjects exposed to, actively infected with, or recovered from COVID-19. A freely available public database, intended as a resource for researchers studying the immune response to SARS-CoV-2, is where the repertoires were released. The samples were drawn from the first 160 participants of the ongoing ImmuneRACE study and from 1,254 subjects provided by 6 global collaborators. The sample metadata nearly always contained a de-identified subject ID, COVID-19 status, age in years and sex. HLA class I and class II types, where available, came from metadata supplied by the sample provider rather than from assay-based typing.

Overall study outcomes, separate from this receptor: The quantity of clinical and demographic metadata differed by source and by participant and was supplied without curation.

This clonotype was obtained from a human donor with active or convalescent COVID-19. The donor label of this sample is uncertain. The V gene is TRBV4-1 and the J gene is TRBJ2-7; 12 bases in between match TRBD2. The specimen sequenced was peripheral blood. CDR3 region: CASSQGLAGGPVRYEQYF. The base sequence is TGCGCCAGCAGCCAAGGGCTAGCGGGGGGGCCGGTTCGTTACGAGCAGTACTTC.